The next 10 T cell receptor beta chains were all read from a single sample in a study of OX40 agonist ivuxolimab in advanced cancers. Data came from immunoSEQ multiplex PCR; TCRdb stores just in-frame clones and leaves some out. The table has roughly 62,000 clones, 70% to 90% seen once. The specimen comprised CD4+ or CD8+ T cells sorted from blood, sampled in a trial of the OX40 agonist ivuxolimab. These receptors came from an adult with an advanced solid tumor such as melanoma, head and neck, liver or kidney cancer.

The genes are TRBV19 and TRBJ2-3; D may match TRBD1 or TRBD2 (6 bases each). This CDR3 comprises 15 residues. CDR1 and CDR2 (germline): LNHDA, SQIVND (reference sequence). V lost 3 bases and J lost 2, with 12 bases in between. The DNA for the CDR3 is TGTGCCAGTAGTATCGGGGGCGGGTACACAGATACGCAGTATTTT. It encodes CASSIGGGYTDTQYF.

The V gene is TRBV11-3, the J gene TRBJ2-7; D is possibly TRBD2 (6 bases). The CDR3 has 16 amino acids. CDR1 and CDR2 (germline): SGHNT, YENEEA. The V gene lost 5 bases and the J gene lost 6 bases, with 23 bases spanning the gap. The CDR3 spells CASSPALYGSGSEQYF. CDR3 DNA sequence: TGTGCCAGCAGCCCAGCCCTTTACGGATCCGGGAGCGAGCAGTACTTC.

As DNA, the CDR3 is TGCGCCAGCAGCCAAGTGGCGGCTAGCGGATACAATGAGCAGTTCTTC. This sequence encodes CASSQVAASGYNEQFF. V usage is TRBV4-3 and J usage is TRBJ2-1, with 7 nucleotides matching TRBD2. With V trimmed by 1 base and J by 4 bases, 7 bases remained unmatched. The CDR3 consists of 16 residues. Germline-derived CDR1 and CDR2 are LGHNA and YSLEER.

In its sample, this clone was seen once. In nucleotides, the CDR3 is TGTGCCAGCAGTTTAATCTCTGCCCTAAGCGGCACTAGCACAGATACGCAGTATTTT. It codes for CASSLISALSGTSTDTQYF. The J gene is TRBJ2-3, the V gene TRBV28; a weak D match, TRBD2 (5 bases). Deletions cut 2 bases from V and 0 bases from J, with 21 bases between. This CDR3 comprises 19 residues. CDR1 is MDHEN, CDR2 SYDVKM, per germline.

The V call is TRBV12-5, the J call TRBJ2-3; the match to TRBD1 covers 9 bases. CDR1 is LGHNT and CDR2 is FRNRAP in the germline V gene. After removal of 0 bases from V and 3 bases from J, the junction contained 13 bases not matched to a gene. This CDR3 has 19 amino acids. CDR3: CASGLVLFGQGRYTDTQYF. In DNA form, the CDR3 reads TGTGCTAGTGGTTTGGTATTATTCGGACAGGGGAGATATACAGATACGCAGTATTTT.

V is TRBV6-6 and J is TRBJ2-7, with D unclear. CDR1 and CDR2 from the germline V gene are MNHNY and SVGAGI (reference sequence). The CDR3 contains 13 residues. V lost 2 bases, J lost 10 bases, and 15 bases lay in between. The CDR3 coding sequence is TGTGCCAGCAGTTACGAAGAAACGACCTTCCAGTACTTC. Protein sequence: CASSYEETTFQYF.

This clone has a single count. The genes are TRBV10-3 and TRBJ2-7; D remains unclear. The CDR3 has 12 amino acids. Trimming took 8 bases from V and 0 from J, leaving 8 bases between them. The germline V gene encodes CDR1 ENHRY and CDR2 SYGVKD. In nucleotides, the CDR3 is TGTGCCATCTCGGCCAGCTCCTACGAGCAGTACTTC. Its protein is CAISASSYEQYF.

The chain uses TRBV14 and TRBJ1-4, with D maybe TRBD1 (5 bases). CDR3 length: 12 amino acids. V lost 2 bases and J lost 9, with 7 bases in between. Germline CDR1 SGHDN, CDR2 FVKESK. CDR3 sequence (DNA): TGTGCCAGCAGCCAACAGGGACAAAAACTGTTTTTT. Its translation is CASSQQGQKLFF.

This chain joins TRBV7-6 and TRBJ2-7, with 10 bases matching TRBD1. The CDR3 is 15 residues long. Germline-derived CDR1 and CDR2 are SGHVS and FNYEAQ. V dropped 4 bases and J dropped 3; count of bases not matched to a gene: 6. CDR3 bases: TGTGCCAGCAGCTACCGGGACAGGGGCGACTACGAGCAGTACTTC. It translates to CASSYRDRGDYEQYF.

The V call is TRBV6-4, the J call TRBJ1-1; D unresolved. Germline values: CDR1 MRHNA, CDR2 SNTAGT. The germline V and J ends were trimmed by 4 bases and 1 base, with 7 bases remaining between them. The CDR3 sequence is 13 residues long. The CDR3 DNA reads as TGTGCCAGCAGTGTCAACCCGAACACTGAAGCTTTCTTT. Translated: CASSVNPNTEAFF.